This entry describes one TCR beta chain. What it binds is unknown. The study ran its PCR with 60 Vbeta and 13 Jbeta primers. The method was immunoSEQ multiplex PCR; TCRdb's version includes in-frame clones alone and lacks a portion of them. This repertoire shows 150,000 to 200,000 clones, 80% found once; its top ten account for 9.7%. The CDR3 length is 15 residues. CDR1 and CDR2 (germline): SEHNR, FQNEAQ (reference sequence). Trimming removed 0 bases at V and 2 bases at J, with 8 bases between. The data are from a study of cytomegalovirus exposure and HLA in healthy donors. Study findings and constraints: In a later analysis, donors in an Asian-associated ancestry cluster reportedly had fewer N-insertions in productive TCRs than the cohort mean. TCR beta sequences reportedly predicted the HLA-A and HLA-B alleles of most subjects accurately. Presence/absence analyses assumed roughly uniform sequencing depth across donors.

The specimen sequenced was PBMCs. This sequence originates from a man in his late teens or twenties in good health and CMV-seropositive. The genes are TRBV7-9 and TRBJ2-1; D is uncertain. The CDR3 protein is CASSLAVSAYNEQFF. The CDR3 coding sequence is TGTGCCAGCAGCTTAGCGGTTAGTGCCTACAATGAGCAGTTCTTC.